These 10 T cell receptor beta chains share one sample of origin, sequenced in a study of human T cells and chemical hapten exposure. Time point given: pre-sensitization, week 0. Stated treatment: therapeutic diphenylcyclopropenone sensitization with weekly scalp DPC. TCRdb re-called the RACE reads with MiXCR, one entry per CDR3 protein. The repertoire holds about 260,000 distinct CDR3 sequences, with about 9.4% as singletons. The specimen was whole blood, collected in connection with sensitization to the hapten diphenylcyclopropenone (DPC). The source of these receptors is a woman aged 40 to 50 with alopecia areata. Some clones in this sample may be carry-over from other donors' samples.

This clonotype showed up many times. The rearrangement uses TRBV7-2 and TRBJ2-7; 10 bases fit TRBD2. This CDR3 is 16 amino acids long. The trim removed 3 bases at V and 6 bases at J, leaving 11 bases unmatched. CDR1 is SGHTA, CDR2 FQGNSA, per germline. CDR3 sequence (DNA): TGTGCCAGCAGCTTCGGGGCTAGCGGGAGAACCCTCGAGCAGTACTTC. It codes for CASSFGASGRTLEQYF.

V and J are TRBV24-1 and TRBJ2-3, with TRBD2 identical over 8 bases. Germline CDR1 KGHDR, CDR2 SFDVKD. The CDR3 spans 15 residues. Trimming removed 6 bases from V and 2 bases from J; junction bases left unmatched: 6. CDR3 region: CATSYSREDTDTQYF. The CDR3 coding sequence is TGTGCCACCAGTTACTCGCGGGAGGACACAGATACGCAGTATTTT.

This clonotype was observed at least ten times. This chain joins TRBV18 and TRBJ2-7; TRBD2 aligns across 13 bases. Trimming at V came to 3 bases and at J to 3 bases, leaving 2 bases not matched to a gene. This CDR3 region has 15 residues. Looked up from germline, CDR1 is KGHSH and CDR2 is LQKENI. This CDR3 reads CASSPGLAGVYEQYF. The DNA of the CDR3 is TGTGCCAGCTCACCTGGACTAGCGGGAGTCTACGAGCAGTACTTC.

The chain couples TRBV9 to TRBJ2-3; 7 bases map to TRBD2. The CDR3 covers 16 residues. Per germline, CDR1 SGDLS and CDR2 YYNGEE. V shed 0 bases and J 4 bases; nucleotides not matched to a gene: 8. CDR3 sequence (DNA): TGTGCCAGCAGCGTAGGATACGGCGGGAGTGCAGATACGCAGTATTTT. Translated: CASSVGYGGSADTQYF.

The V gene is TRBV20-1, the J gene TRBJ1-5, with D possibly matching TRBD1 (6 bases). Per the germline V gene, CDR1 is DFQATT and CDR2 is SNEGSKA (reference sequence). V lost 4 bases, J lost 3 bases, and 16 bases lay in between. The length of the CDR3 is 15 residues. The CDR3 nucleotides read TGCAGTGCTATAGACCAACAGGGTAACAATCAGCCCCAGCATTTT. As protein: CSAIDQQGNNQPQHF.

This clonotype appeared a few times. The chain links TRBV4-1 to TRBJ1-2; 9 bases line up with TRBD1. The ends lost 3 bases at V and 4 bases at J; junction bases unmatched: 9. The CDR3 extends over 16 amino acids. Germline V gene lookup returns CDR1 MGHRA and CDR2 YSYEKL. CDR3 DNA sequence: TGCGCCAGCAGCCAGTCACTGAGACAGGGGGTCTATGGCTACACCTTC. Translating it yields CASSQSLRQGVYGYTF.

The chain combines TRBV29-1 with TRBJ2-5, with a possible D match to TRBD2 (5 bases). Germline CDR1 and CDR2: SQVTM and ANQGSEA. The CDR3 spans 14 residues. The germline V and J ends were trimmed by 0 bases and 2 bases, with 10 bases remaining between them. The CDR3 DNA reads TGCAGCGTTGAAGATCCCGGAGGTCAAGAGACCCAGTACTTC. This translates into CSVEDPGGQETQYF.

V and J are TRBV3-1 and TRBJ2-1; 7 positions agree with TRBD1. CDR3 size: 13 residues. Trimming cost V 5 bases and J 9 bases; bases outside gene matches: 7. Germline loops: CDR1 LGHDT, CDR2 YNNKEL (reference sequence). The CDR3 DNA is TGTGCCAGCAGCGTAACACAGGGGCTTGAGCAGTTCTTC. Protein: CASSVTQGLEQFF.

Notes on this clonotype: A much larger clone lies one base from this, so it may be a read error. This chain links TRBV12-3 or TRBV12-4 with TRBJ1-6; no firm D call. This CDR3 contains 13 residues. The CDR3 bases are TGTGCCAGCGGTTTCCGACGGAATTCACCCCTCCACTTT. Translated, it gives CASGFRRNSPLHF.

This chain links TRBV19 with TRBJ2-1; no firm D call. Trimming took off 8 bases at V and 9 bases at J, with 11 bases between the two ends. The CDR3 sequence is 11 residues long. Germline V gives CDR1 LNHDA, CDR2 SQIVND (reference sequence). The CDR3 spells CASAFLSEQFF. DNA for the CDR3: TGTGCCAGTGCATTTCTAAGTGAGCAGTTCTTC.